This TCR beta chain appears in the sequencing data of a study of neurological immune-mediated disorders. This clonotype was detected ten times or more. Time point described: longitudinal time-point 1 (baseline). Healthy controls consisted of blood bank volunteers in Maryland, USA. 5'RACE with 10-nucleotide random UMIs produced the cDNA. The output of every sequencing run exceeded 190 million TCR-beta sequences, derived from 15-18 subjects. MiXCR, run by TCRdb on the 5' RACE reads, gives a single entry per CDR3 protein. The sample has over 55,000 distinct CDR3 sequences, 9.5% to 13% seen once. The CDR3 has 15 residues. Unmatched junction bases numbered 5, after V lost 6 bases and J lost 0 bases. Per germline, CDR1 SGHDT and CDR2 YYEEEE.

The sequenced sample consisted of PBMCs. This clonotype was sampled from a man aged 25 to 45 in good health. The V gene is TRBV5-6, the J gene TRBJ1-1, with TRBD1 matching over 10 bases. CDR3 residues: CASIQTGGLNTEAFF. CDR3 bases: TGTGCCAGCATCCAGACAGGGGGCTTGAACACTGAAGCTTTCTTT. Complete variable domain (other parts from reference TRBV5-6 and TRBJ1-1): DAGVTQSPTHLIKTRGQQVTLRCSPKSGHDTVSWYQQALGQGPQFIFQYYEEEERQRGNFPDRFSGHQFPNYSSELNVNALLLGDSALYLCASIQTGGLNTEAFFGQGTRLTVV.